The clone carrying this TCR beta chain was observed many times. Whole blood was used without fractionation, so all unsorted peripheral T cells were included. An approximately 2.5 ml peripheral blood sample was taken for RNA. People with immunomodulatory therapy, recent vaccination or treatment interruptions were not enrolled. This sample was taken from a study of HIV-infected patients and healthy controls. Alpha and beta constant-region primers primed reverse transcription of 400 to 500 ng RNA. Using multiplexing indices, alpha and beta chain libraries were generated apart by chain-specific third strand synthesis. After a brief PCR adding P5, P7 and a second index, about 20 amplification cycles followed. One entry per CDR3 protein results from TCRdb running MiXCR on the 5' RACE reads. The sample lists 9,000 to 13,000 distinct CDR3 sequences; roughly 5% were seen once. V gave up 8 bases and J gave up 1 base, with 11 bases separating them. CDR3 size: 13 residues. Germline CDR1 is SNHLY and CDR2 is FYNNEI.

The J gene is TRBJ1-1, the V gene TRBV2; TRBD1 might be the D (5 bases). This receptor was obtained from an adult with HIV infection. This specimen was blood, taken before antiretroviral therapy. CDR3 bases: TGTGCCAGCCGTCGGGGGGAGAACACTGAAGCTTTCTTT. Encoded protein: CASRRGENTEAFF.